These 7 T cell receptor beta chains came from one sample sequenced in a study of cytotoxic CD8 clonotypes in ibrutinib-treated CLL. The table came from immunoSEQ multiplex PCR; TCRdb's copy has only in-frame clones and leaves some out. The data hold some 350,000 clones, with over 60% observed a single time. The sample here was PBMCs, taken after 36 months of ibrutinib treatment. These TCRs come from a human donor with chronic lymphocytic leukemia.

The J gene is TRBJ1-2, the V gene TRBV7-9; D call uncertain. CDR3 size: 16 residues. Germline assignment: CDR1 SEHNR and CDR2 FQNEAQ (reference sequence). V lost 2 bases, J lost 2 bases, and 15 bases lay in between. CDR3 in amino acids: CASSLSPYRVNYGYTF. CDR3 nucleotide sequence: TGTGCCAGCAGCTTATCGCCTTACCGGGTCAACTATGGCTACACCTTC.

V and J are TRBV18 and TRBJ2-7; 9 bases map to TRBD1. The germline V gene encodes CDR1 KGHSH and CDR2 LQKENI. The CDR3 has 16 amino acids. After removal of 4 bases from V and 3 bases from J, the junction contained 10 bases not matched to a gene. The CDR3 DNA follows: TGTGCCAGCTCACGAGGACAGGGGAAGTATTTCTACGAGCAGTACTTC. Translating gives CASSRGQGKYFYEQYF.

This clone was detected once. This chain joins TRBV5-1 and TRBJ2-1; 8 nucleotides align to TRBD1. The CDR3 is 15 amino acids. With V trimmed by 0 bases and J by 6 bases, 5 bases remained unmatched. Germline CDR1 reads SGHRS; CDR2 reads YFSETQ. The CDR3 sequence is CASSLDTGGRNEQFF. DNA for the CDR3: TGCGCCAGCAGCTTGGATACAGGGGGTCGCAATGAGCAGTTCTTC. The full variable domain, in which reference TRBV5-1 and TRBJ2-1 provide the parts outside the CDR3, is KAGVTQTPRYLIKTRGQQVTLSCSPISGHRSVSWYQQTPGQGLQFLFEYFSETQRNKGNFPGRFSGRQFSNSRSEMNVSTLELGDSALYLCASSLDTGGRNEQFFGPGTRLTVL.

V is TRBV4-1 and J is TRBJ2-1, with TRBD2 matching 7 bases. The CDR3 totals 18 residues. V shed 0 bases and J 1 base; nucleotides not matched to a gene: 9. Germline lookup yields CDR1 MGHRA and CDR2 YSYEKL. This CDR3 reads CASSQEGGGSASYNEQFF. The CDR3 nucleotides read TGCGCCAGCAGCCAAGAGGGCGGCGGGAGTGCGTCCTACAATGAGCAGTTCTTC.

The chain recombines TRBV18 with TRBJ1-4, with unresolved D. V was trimmed by 4 bases and J by 2 bases, leaving 5 bases between them. CDR3 size: 13 residues. Per the germline V gene, CDR1 is KGHSH and CDR2 is LQKENI. The CDR3 region has the DNA TGTGCCAGCTCACGCGGGACTAATGAAAAACTGTTTTTT. This sequence encodes CASSRGTNEKLFF.

The rearrangement uses TRBV28 and TRBJ2-3; TRBD1 might be the D (6 bases). V lost 6 bases to trimming and J lost 2 bases, with 15 bases between them. Germline assignment: CDR1 MDHEN and CDR2 SYDVKM. The CDR3 has 15 amino acids. The CDR3 DNA follows: TGTGCCAGCAGCCCCCCGGACAGACACACAGATACGCAGTATTTT. Residues: CASSPPDRHTDTQYF.

A word on this clone: The sample carries other DNA sequences with the same CDR3. The chain carries TRBV28 and TRBJ2-7, with a tentative D call TRBD1 (6 bases). The CDR3 totals 13 residues. Trimming pared 6 bases from V and 1 base from J, leaving 10 bases between. The germline V gene has CDR1 MDHEN and CDR2 SYDVKM. The CDR3 bases are TGTGCCAGCAGCCGAACAGGGTCCTACGAGCAGTACTTC. Translating gives CASSRTGSYEQYF.